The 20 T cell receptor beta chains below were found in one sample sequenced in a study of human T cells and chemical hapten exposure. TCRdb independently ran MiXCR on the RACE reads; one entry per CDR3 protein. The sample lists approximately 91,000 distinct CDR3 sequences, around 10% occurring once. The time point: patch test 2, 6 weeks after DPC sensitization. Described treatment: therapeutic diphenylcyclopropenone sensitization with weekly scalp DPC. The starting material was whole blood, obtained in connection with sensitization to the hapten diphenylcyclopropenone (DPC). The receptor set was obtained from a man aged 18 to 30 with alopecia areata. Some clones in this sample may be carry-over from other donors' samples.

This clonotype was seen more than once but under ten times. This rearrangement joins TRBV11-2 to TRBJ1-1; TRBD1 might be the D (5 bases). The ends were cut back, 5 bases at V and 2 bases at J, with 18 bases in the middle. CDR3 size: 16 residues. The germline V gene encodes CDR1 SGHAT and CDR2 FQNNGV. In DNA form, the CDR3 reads TGTGCCAGCAGCCCCCTCGGGGGGAGGGTAAACACTGAAGCTTTCTTT. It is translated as CASSPLGGRVNTEAFF.

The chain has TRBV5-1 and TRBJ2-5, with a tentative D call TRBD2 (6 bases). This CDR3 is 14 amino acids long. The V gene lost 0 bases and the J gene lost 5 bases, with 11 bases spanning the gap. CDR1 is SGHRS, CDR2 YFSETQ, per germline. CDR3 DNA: TGCGCCAGCAGCTTGGAGGCGGGGAAGGAGACCCAGTACTTC. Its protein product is CASSLEAGKETQYF.

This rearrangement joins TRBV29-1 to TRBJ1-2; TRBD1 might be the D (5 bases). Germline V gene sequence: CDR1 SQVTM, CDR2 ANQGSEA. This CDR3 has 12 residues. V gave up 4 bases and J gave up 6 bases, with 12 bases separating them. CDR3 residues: CSVVLPTDGYTF. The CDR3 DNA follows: TGCAGCGTTGTCCTTCCGACAGATGGCTACACCTTC.

DNA of the CDR3: TGCGCCACGCGGGGGGATCAGCCCCAGCATTTT. This translates into CATRGDQPQHF. V and J are TRBV5-1 and TRBJ1-5; TRBD1 is a possible D gene (5 bases). Trimming pared 9 bases from V and 5 bases from J, leaving 9 bases between. This CDR3 is 11 amino acids long. Germline CDR1 and CDR2: SGHRS and YFSETQ. The full variable domain, its missing parts supplied by reference TRBV5-1 and TRBJ1-5, is KAGVTQTPRYLIKTRGQQVTLSCSPISGHRSVSWYQQTPGQGLQFLFEYFSETQRNKGNFPGRFSGRQFSNSRSEMNVSTLELGDSALYLCATRGDQPQHFGDGTRLSIL.

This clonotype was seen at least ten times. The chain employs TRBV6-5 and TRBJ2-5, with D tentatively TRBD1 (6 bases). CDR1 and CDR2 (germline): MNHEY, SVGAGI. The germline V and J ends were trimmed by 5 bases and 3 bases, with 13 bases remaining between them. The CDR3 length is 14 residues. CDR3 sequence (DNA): TGTGCCAGCAGTAAGCTTAACAGGGAAGAGACCCAGTACTTC. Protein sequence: CASSKLNREETQYF.

This chain's CDR3 is CASSLGLAGEETQYF. The CDR3 nucleotides are TGTGCCAGCAGTCTGGGACTAGCGGGGGAAGAGACCCAGTACTTC. V and J are TRBV6-2 or TRBV6-3 and TRBJ2-5, with TRBD2 matching 14 bases. Germline loops: CDR1 MNHEY, CDR2 SVGEGT. With 5 bases clipped from V and 3 bases from J, the junction kept 2 bases outside the gene matches. The CDR3 loop spans 15 amino acids.

The CDR3 DNA follows: TGCGCCAGCAGCTCATTAGAAACAGGGTCAGAGACCCAGTACTTC. Its protein product is CASSSLETGSETQYF. This chain links TRBV5-1 with TRBJ2-5; perhaps TRBD1 as D (6 bases). The V end was cut by 3 bases, the J end by 4 bases, with 16 bases between. Germline V gene data show CDR1 as SGHRS and CDR2 as YFSETQ. The CDR3 has 15 residues.

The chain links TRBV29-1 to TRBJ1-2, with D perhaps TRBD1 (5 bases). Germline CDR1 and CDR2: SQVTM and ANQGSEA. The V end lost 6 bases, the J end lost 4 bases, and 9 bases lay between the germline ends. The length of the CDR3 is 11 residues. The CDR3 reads CSVAGIYGYTF. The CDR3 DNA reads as TGCAGCGTCGCAGGGATCTATGGCTACACCTTC. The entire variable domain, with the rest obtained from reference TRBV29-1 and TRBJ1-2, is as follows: SAVISQKPSRDICQRGTSLTIQCQVDSQVTMMFWYRQQPGQSLTLIATANQGSEATYESGFVIDKFPISRPNLTFSTLTVSNMSPEDSSIYLCSVAGIYGYTFGSGTRLTVV.

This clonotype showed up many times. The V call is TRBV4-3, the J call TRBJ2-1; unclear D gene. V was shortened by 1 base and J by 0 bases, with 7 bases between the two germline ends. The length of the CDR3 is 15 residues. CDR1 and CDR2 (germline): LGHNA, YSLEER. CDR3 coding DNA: TGCGCCAGCAGCCAAGTGGGCTTCTCCTACAATGAGCAGTTCTTC. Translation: CASSQVGFSYNEQFF.

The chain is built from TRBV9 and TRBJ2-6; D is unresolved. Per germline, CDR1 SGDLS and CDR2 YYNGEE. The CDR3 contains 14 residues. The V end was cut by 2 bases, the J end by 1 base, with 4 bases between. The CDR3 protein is CASSVGSGANVLTF. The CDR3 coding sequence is TGTGCCAGCAGCGTCGGGTCTGGGGCCAACGTCCTGACTTTC.

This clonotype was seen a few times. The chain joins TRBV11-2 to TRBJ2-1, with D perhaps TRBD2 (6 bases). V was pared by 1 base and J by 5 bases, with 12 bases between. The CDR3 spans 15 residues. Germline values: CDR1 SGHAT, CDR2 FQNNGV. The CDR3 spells CASSLGGGSHNEQFF. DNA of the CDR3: TGTGCCAGCAGCTTAGGGGGAGGAAGTCACAATGAGCAGTTCTTC. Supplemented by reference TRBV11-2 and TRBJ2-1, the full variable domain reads EAGVAQSPRYKIIEKRQSVAFWCNPISGHATLYWYQQILGQGPKLLIQFQNNGVVDDSQLPKDRFSAERLKGVDSTLKIQPAKLEDSAVYLCASSLGGGSHNEQFFGPGTRLTVL.

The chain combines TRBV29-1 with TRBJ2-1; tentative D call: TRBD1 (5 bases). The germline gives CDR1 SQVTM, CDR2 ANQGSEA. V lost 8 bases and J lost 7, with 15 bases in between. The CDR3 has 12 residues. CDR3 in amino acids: CSTSLGVNEQFF. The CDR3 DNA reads TGCAGCACCTCCTTAGGGGTGAATGAGCAGTTCTTC.

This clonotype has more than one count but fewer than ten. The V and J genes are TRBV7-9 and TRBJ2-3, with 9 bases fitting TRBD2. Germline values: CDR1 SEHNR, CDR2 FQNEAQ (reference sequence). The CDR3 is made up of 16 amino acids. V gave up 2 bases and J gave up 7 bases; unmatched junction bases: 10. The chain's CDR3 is CASSLIRGLASNTQYF. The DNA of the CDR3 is TGTGCCAGCAGCTTAATTCGAGGACTAGCGAGCAATACGCAGTATTTT.

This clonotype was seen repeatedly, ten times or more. CDR3 loop: CASSLAVGGFSYNEQFF. CDR3 sequence (DNA): TGTGCCAGCAGCTTAGCGGTGGGGGGATTCTCCTACAATGAGCAGTTCTTC. The rearrangement uses TRBV7-9 and TRBJ2-1; possibly TRBD2 for D (6 bases). The CDR3 is 17 residues long. Germline CDR1 SEHNR, CDR2 FQNEAQ (reference sequence). V was clipped by 0 bases and J by 0 bases, with 12 bases between them.

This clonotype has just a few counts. The CDR3 DNA reads TGCAGTGCTCGTCCAGGAGTTTATTACAATGAGCAGTTCTTC. Its translation is CSARPGVYYNEQFF. The V gene is TRBV20-1, the J gene TRBJ2-1, with D hard to call. V lost 5 bases, J lost 4 bases, and 15 bases lay in between. Germline CDR1 reads DFQATT; CDR2 reads SNEGSKA (reference sequence). The CDR3 loop spans 14 amino acids.

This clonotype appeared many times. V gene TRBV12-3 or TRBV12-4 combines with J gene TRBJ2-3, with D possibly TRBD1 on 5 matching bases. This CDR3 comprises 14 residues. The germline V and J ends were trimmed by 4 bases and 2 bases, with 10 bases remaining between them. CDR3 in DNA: TGTGCCAGCAGTTCCGGACATGCCACAGATACGCAGTATTTT. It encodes CASSSGHATDTQYF.

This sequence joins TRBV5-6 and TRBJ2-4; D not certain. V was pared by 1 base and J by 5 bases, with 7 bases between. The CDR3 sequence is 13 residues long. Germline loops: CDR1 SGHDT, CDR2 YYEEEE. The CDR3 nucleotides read TGTGCCAGCAGCTTGACTGGAGAAAACATTCAGTACTTC. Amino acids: CASSLTGENIQYF.

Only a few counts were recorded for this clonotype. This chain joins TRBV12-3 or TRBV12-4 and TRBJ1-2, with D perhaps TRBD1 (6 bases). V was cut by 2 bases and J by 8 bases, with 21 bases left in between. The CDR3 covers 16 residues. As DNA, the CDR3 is TGTGCCAGCAGTTTACGACAGGCCGCTACCAAGCGGGGCTACACCTTC. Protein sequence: CASSLRQAATKRGYTF.

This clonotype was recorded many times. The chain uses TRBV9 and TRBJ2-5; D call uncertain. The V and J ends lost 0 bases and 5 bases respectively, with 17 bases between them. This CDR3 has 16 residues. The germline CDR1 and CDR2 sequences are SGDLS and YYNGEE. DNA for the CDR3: TGTGCCAGCAGCGTAGGGCCCCGGGCCCCCGACGAGACCCAGTACTTC. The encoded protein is CASSVGPRAPDETQYF.

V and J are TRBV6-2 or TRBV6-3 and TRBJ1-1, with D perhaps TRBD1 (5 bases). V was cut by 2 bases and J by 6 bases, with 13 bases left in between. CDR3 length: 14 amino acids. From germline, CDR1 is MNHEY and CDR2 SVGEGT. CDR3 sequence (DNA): TGTGCCAGCAGTTACGGGGTGCAGGGCGCTGAAGCTTTCTTT. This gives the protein CASSYGVQGAEAFF.